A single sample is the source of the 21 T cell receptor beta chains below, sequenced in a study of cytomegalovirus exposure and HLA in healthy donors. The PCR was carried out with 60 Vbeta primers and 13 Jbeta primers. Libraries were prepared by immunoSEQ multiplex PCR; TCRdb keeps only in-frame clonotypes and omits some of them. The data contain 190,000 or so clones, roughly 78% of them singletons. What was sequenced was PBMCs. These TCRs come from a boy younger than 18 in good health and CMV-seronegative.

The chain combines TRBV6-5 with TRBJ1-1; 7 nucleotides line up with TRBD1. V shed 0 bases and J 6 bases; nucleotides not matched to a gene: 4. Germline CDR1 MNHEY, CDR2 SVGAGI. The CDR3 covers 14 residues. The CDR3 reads CASSYSTGVAEAFF. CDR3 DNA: TGTGCCAGCAGTTACTCCACAGGGGTCGCTGAAGCTTTCTTT.

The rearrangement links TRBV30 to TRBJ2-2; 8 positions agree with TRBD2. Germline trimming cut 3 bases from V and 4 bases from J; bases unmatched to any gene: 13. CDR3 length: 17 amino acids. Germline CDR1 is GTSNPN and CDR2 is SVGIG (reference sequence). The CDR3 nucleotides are TGTGCCTGGAGGGCTGAAGCGGGAGTTGTGTTCACCGGGGAGCTGTTTTTT. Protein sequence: CAWRAEAGVVFTGELFF.

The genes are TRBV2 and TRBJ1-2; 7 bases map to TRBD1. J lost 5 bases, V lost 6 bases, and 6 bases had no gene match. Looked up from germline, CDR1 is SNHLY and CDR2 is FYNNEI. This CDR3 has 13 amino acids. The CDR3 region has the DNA TGTGCCAGCAGCGAGGGACAGATTTATGGCTACACCTTC. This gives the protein CASSEGQIYGYTF.

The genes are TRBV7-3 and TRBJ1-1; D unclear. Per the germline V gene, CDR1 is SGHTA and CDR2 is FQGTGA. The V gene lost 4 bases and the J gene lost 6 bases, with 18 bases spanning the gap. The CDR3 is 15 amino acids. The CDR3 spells CASSSTSGVNAEAFF. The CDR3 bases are TGTGCCAGCAGCTCAACCTCGGGAGTAAACGCTGAAGCTTTCTTT.

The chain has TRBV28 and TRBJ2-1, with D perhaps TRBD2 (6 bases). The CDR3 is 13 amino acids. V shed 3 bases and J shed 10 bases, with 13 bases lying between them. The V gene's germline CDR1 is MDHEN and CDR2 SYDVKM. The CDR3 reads CASSFTGRGEQFF. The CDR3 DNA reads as TGTGCCAGCAGTTTTACCGGGCGGGGAGAGCAGTTCTTC.

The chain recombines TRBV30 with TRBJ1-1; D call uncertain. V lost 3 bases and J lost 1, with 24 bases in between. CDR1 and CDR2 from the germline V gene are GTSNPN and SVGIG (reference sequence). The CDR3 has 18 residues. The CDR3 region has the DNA TGTGCCTGGAGAATGCGGAACTCTAACCTACGGGGGAACACTGAAGCTTTCTTT. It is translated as CAWRMRNSNLRGNTEAFF.

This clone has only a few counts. The CDR3 here is CASSLGGRPIDTQYF. CDR3 nucleotides: TGTGCCAGCAGCTTAGGCGGGAGGCCCATAGATACGCAGTATTTT. The chain combines TRBV7-2 with TRBJ2-3; TRBD2 agrees at 8 bases. Trimming took 1 base from V and 5 from J; bases not matched to a gene: 5. Germline CDR1 SGHTA, CDR2 FQGNSA. CDR3 size: 15 residues.

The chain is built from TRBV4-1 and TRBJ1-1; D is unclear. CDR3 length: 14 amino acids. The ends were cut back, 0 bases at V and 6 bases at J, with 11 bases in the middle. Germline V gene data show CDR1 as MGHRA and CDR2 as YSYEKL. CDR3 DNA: TGCGCCAGCAGCCAAGACAGGTCTGGCGCTGAAGCTTTCTTT. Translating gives CASSQDRSGAEAFF.

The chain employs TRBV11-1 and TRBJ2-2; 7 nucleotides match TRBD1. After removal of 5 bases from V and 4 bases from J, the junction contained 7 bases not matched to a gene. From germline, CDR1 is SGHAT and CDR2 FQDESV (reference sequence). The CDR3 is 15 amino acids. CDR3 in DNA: TGTGCCAGCAGCCCACGACAGGGACCCACCGGGGAGCTGTTTTTT. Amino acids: CASSPRQGPTGELFF.

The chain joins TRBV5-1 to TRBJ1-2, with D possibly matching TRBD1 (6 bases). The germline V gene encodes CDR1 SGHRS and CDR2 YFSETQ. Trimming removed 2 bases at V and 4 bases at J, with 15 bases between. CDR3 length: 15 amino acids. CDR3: CASSFKWDTIYGYTF. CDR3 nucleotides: TGCGCCAGCAGCTTTAAATGGGACACTATCTATGGCTACACCTTC.

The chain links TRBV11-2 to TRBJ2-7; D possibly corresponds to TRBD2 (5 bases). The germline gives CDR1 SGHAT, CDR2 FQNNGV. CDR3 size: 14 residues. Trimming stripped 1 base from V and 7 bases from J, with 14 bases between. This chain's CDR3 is CASSLGRLPGEQYF. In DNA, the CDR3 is TGTGCCAGCAGCTTAGGCAGGCTCCCGGGAGAGCAGTACTTC.

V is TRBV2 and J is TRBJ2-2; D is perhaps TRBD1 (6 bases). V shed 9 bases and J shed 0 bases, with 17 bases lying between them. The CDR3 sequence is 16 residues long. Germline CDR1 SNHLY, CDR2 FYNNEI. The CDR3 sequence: CASSRDTNANTGELFF. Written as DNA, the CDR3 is TGTGCCAGTTCCCGGGACACCAACGCGAACACCGGGGAGCTGTTTTTT. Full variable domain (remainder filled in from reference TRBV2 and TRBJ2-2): EPEVTQTPSHQVTQMGQEVILRCVPISNHLYFYWYRQILGQKVEFLVSFYNNEISEKSEIFDDQFSVERPDGSNFTLKIRSTKLEDSAMYFCASSRDTNANTGELFFGEGSRLTVL.

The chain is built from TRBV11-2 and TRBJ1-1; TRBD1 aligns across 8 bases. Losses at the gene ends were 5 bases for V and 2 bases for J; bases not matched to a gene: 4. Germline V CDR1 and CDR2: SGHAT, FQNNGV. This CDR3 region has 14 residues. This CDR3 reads CASSPRGPNTEAFF. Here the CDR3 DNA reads TGTGCCAGCAGCCCCAGGGGGCCTAACACTGAAGCTTTCTTT.

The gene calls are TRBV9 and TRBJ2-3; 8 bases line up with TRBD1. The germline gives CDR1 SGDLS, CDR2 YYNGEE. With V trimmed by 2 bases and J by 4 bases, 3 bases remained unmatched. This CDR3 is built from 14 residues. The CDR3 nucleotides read TGTGCCAGCAGCGTCTTGACAGGGGCAGATACGCAGTATTTT. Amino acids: CASSVLTGADTQYF.

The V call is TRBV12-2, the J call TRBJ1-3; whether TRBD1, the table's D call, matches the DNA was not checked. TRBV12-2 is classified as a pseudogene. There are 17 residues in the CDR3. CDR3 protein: CASRLAPPQSSGNTIYF. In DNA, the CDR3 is TGTGCAAGTCGCTTAGCGCCTCCACAGTCCTCTGGAAACACCATATATTTT.

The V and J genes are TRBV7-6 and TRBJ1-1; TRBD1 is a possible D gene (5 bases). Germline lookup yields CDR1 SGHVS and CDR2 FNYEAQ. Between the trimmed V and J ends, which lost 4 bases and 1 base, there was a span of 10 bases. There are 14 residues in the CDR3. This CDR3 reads CASSSRGPNTEAFF. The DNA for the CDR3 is TGTGCCAGCAGCTCAAGGGGCCCGAACACTGAAGCTTTCTTT.

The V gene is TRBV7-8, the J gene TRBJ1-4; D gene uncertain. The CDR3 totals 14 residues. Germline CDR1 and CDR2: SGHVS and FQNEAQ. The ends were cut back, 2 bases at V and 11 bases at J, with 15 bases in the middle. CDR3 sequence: CASSLRAGGGKLFF. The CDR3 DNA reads TGTGCCAGCAGCTTACGGGCAGGCGGCGGGAAACTGTTTTTT.

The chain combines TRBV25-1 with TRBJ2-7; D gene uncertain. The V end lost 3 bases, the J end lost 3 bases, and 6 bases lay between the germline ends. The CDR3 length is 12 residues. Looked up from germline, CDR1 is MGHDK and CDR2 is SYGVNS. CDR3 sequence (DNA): TGTGCCAGCAGTGAGTCTTACTACGAGCAGTACTTC. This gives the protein CASSESYYEQYF.

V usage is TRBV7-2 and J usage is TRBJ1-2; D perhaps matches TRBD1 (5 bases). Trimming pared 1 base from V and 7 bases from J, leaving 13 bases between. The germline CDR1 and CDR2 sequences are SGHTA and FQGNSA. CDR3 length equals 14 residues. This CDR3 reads CASSLGLGTSGYTF. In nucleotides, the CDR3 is TGTGCCAGCAGCTTAGGACTAGGGACGAGTGGCTACACCTTC. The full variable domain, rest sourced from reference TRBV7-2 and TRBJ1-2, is GAGVSQSPSNKVTEKGKDVELRCDPISGHTALYWYRQSLGQGLEFLIYFQGNSAPDKSGLPSDRFSAERTGGSVSTLTIQRTQQEDSAVYLCASSLGLGTSGYTFGSGTRLTVV.

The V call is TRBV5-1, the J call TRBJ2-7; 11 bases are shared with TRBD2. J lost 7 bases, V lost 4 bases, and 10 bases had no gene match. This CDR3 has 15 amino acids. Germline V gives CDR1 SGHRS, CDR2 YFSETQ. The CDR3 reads CASSPVSGGAREQYF. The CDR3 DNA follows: TGCGCCAGCAGCCCCGTTAGCGGGGGGGCTCGGGAGCAGTACTTC.

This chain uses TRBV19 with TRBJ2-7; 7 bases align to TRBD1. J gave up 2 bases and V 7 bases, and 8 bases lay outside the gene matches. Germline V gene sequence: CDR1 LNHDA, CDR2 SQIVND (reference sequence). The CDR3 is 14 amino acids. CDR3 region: CASTHRDRPYEQYF. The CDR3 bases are TGTGCCAGTACCCATAGGGACAGACCCTACGAGCAGTACTTC.